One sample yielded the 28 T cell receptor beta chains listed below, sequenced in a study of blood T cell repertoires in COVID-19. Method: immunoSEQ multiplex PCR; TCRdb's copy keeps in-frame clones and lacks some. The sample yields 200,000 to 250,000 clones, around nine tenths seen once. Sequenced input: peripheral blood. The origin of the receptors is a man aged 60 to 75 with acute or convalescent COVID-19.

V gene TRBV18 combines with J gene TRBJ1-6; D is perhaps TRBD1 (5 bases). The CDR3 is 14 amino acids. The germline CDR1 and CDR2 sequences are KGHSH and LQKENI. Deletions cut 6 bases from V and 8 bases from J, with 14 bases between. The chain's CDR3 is CASSPRGRDSPLHF. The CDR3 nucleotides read TGTGCCAGCTCCCCTAGGGGTAGAGATTCACCCCTCCACTTT.

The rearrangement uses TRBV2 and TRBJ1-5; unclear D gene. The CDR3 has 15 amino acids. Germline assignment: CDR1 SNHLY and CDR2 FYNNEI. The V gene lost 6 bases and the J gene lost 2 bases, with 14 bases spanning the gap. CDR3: CASRKAEGGNQPQHF. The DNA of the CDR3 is TGTGCCAGCAGGAAGGCGGAGGGAGGCAATCAGCCCCAGCATTTT. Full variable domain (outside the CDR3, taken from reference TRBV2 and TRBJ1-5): EPEVTQTPSHQVTQMGQEVILRCVPISNHLYFYWYRQILGQKVEFLVSFYNNEISEKSEIFDDQFSVERPDGSNFTLKIRSTKLEDSAMYFCASRKAEGGNQPQHFGDGTRLSIL.

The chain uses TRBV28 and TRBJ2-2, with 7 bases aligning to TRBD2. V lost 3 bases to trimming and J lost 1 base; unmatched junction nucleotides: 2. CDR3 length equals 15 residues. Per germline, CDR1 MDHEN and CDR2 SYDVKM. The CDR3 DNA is TGTGCCAGCAGTTTCGCGGGGGAGAACACCGGGGAGCTGTTTTTT. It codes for CASSFAGENTGELFF.

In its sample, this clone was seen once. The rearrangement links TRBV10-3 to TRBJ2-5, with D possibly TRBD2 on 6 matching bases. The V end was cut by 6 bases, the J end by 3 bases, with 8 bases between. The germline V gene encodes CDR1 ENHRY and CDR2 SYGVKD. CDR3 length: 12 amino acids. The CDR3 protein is CAISSGEETQYF. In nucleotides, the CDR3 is TGTGCCATCAGCTCGGGGGAAGAGACCCAGTACTTC.

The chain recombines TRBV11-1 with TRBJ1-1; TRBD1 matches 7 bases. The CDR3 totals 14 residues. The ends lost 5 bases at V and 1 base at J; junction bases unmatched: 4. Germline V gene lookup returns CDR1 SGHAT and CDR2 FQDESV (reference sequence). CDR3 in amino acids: CASSAYRGNTEAFF. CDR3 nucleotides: TGTGCCAGCAGCGCGTACAGGGGGAACACTGAAGCTTTCTTT.

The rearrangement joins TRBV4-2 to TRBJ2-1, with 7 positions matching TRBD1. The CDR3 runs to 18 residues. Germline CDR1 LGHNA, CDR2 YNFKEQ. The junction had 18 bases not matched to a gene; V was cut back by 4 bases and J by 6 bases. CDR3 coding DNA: TGTGCCAGCAGCCCTCTTAGCACAGGGGCGTCCACAATCAATGAGCAGTTCTTC. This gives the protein CASSPLSTGASTINEQFF.

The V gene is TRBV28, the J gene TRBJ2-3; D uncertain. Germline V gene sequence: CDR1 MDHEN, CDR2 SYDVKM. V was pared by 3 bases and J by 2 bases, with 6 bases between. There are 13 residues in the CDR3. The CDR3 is CASSLRITDTQYF. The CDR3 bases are TGTGCCAGCAGTTTGAGGATCACAGATACGCAGTATTTT.

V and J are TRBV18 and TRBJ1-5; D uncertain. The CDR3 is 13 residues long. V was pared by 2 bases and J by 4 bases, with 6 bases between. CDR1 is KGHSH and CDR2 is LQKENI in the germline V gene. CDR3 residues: CASSPSQNQPQHF. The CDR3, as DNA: TGTGCCAGCTCACCATCCCAGAATCAGCCCCAGCATTTT.

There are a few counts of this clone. The CDR3 DNA sequence: TGTGCCAGCAGCCAGGGTTCGGGACAGACCCTCTCTGGAAACACCATATATTTT. It is translated as CASSQGSGQTLSGNTIYF. The chain is built from TRBV3-1 (or the pseudogene TRBV3-2) and TRBJ1-3; 7 nucleotides match TRBD1. The germline V gene encodes CDR1 LGHDT and CDR2 YNNKEL (reference sequence). CDR3 size: 18 residues. V lost 3 bases, J lost 0 bases, and 11 bases stayed unmatched.

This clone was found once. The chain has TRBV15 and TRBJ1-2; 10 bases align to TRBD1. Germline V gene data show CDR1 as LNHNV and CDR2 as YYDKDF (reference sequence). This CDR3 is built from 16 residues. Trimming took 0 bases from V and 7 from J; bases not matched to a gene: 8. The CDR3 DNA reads TGTGCCACCAGCAGAGATAGGAGACAGGGGGCGCGTGGCTACACCTTC. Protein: CATSRDRRQGARGYTF. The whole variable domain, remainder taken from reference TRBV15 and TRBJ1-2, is DAMVIQNPRYQVTQFGKPVTLSCSQTLNHNVMYWYQQKSSQAPKLLFHYYDKDFNNEADTPDNFQSRRPNTSFCFLDIRSPGLGDTAMYLCATSRDRRQGARGYTFGSGTRLTVV.

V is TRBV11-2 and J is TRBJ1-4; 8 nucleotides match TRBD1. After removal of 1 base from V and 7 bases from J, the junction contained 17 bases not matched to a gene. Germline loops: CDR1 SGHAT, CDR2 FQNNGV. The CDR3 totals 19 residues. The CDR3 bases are TGTGCCAGCAGCTTAGGGGGACAGGCCAATTCTGCGTATAGTGAAAAACTGTTTTTT. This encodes CASSLGGQANSAYSEKLFF.

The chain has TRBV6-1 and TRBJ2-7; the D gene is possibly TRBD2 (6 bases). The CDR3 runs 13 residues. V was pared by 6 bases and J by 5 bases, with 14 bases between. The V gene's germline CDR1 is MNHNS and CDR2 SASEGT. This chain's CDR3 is CASSPGGTDEQYF. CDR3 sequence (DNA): TGTGCCAGCAGCCCTGGAGGGACGGACGAGCAGTACTTC.

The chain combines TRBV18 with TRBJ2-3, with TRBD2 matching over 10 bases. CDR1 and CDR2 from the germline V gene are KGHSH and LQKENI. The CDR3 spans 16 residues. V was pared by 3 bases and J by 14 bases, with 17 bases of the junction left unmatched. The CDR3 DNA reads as TGTGCCAGCTCACCGGGGTCGCTAGCGGGGGCGGCCTCTTGGTATTTT. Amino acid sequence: CASSPGSLAGAASWYF.

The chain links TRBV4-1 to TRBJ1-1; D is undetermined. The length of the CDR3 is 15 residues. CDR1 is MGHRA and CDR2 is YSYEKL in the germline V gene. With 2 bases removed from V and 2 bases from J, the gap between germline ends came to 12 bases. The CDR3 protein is CASSQRETTNTEAFF. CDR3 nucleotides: TGCGCCAGCAGCCAACGGGAAACCACTAACACTGAAGCTTTCTTT.

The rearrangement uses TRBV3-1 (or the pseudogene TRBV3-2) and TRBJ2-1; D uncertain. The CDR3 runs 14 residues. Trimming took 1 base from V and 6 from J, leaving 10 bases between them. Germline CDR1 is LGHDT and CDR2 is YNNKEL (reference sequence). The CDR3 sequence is CASSQGLLVNEQFF. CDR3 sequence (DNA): TGTGCCAGCAGCCAAGGGCTCCTAGTCAATGAGCAGTTCTTC.

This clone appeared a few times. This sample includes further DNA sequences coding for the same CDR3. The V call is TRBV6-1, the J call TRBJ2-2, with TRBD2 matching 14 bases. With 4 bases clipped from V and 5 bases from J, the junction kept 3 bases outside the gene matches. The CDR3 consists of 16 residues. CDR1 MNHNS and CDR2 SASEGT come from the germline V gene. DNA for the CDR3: TGTGCCAGCAGTGGACTAGCGGGGGGGCGTACCGGGGAGCTGTTTTTT. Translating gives CASSGLAGGRTGELFF.

This chain's CDR3 is CASSDISGGQETQYF. The CDR3 DNA is TGTGCCAGCAGTGATATTAGCGGGGGCCAAGAGACCCAGTACTTC. The chain carries TRBV6-1 and TRBJ2-5; TRBD2 matches at 9 bases. J was trimmed by 1 base and V by 3 bases; bases with no gene match: 3. The CDR3 is made up of 15 amino acids. CDR1 MNHNS and CDR2 SASEGT come from the germline V gene.

DNA for the CDR3: TGTGCCAGCAGCCCCGGTGGGGCCGAGCAGTACTTC. Translated, it gives CASSPGGAEQYF. The gene calls are TRBV3-1 (or the pseudogene TRBV3-2) and TRBJ2-7; D might be TRBD1 (5 bases). The germline V gene encodes CDR1 LGHDT and CDR2 YNNKEL (reference sequence). The CDR3 covers 12 residues. The germline V and J ends were trimmed by 4 bases and 6 bases, with 10 bases remaining between them.

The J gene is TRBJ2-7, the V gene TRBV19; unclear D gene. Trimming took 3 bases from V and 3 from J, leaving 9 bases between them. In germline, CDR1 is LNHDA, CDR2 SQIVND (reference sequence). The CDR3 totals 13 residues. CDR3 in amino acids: CASSINHGYEQYF. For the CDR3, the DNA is TGTGCCAGTAGTATCAACCACGGCTACGAGCAGTACTTC.

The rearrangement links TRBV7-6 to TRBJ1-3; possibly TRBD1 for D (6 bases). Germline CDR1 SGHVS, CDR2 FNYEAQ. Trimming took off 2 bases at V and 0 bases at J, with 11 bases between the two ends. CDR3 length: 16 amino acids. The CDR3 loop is CASSLIQGSSGNTIYF. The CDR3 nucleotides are TGTGCCAGCAGCTTAATTCAGGGGAGCTCTGGAAACACCATATATTTT.

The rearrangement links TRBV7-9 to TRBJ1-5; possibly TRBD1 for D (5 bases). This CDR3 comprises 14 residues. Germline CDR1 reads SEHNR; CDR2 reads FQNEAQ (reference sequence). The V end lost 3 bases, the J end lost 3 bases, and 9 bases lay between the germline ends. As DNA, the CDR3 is TGTGCCAGCAGCTTCTCCAGGGCCAATCAGCCCCAGCATTTT. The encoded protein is CASSFSRANQPQHF. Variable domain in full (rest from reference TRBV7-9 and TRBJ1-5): DTGVSQNPRHKITKRGQNVTFRCDPISEHNRLYWYRQTLGQGPEFLTYFQNEAQLEKSRLLSDRFSAERPKGSFSTLEIQRTEQGDSAMYLCASSFSRANQPQHFGDGTRLSIL.

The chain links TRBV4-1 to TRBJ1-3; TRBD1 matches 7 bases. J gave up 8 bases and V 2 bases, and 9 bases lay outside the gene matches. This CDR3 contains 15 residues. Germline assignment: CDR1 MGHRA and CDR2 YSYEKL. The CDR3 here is CASSQKGTVFDTIYF. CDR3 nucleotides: TGCGCCAGCAGCCAAAAAGGGACAGTCTTTGACACCATATATTTT.

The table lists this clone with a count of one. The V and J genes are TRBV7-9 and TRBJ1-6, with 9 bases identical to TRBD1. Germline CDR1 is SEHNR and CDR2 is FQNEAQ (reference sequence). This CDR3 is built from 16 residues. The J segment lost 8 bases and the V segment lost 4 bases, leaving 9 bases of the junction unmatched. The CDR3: CASSSMGGQGYSPLHF. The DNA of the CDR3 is TGTGCCAGCAGCTCAATGGGGGGACAGGGCTATTCACCCCTCCACTTT.

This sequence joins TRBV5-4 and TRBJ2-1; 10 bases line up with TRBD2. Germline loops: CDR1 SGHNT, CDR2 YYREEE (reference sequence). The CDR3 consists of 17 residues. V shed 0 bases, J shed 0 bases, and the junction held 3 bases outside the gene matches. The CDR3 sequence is CASSLAVAGGSYNEQFF. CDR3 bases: TGTGCCAGCAGCTTGGCTGTAGCGGGGGGCTCCTACAATGAGCAGTTCTTC.

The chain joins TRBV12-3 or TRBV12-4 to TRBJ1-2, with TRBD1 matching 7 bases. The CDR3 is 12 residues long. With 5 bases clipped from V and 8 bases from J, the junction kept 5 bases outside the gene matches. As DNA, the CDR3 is TGTGCCAGCAGTACGCAGGGGGAGGGCTACACCTTC. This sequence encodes CASSTQGEGYTF.

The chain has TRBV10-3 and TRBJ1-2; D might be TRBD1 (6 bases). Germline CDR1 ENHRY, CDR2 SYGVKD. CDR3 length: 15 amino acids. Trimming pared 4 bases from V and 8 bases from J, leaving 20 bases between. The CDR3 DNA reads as TGTGCCATCAGTGTAGGAGTTGGGGGCTCGGGCGGCTACACCTTC. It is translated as CAISVGVGGSGGYTF.

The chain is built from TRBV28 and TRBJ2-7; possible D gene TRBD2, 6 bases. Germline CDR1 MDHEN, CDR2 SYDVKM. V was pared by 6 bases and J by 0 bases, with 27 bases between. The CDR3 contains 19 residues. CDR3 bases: TGTGCCAGCAGGTACGGAAGGAGGGGCCCGAGGTTGGACTCCTACGAGCAGTACTTC. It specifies CASRYGRRGPRLDSYEQYF.

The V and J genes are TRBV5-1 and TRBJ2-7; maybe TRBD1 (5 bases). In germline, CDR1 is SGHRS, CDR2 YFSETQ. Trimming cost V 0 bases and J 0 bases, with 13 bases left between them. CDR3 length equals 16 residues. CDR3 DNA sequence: TGCGCCAGCAGCTTGGCCACGGCAGGGCTCTCCTACGAGCAGTACTTC. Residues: CASSLATAGLSYEQYF.